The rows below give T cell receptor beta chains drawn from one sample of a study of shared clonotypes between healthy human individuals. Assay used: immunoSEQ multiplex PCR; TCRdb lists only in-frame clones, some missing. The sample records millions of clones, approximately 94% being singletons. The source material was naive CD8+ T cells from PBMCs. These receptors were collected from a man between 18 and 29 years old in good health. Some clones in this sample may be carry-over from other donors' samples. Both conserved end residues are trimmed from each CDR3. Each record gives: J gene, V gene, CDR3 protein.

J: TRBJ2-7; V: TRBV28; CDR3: ASSLAAGGVYEQY
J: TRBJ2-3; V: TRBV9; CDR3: ASSPGDRLTWIDTQY
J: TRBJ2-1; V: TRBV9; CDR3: ASSLAGGLSPSEQF
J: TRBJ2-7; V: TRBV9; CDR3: ASSVGGYSYEQY
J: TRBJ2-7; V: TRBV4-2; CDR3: ASSQGQGAVEQY
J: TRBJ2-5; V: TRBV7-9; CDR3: ASSLVSRGRQETQY
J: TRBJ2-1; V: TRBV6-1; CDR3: ASSARLASNYNEQF
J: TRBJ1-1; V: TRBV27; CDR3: ASIPSGNTEAF
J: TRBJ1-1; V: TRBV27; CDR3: ASTRRGSSEAF
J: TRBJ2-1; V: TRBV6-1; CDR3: ASSEAHISGSEQF
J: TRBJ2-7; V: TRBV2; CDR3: ASRPRTNYEQY
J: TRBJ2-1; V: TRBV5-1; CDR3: ASSLARRDNEQF
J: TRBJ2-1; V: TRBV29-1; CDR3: SVVTSPGLAGFNEQF
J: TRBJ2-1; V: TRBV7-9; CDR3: ASSSLGQVDNEQF
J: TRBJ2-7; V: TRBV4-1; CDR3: ASSQDRTSLYEQY
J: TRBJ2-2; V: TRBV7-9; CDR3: ASSFERGEAGELF
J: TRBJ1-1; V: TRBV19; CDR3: ASSIGKNTEAF
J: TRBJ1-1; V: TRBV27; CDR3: ASSFGSGTEAF
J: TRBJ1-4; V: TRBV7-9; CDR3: ASSLSGEKLF